This T cell receptor beta chain was sequenced during a study of CD8+ T cells in alopecia areata. As for the study in general: Tofacitinib administration to treated patients was oral, at 5 to 10 mg twice daily.

Isolated RNA was reverse transcribed into cDNA used as the sequencing template. TCRdb keeps only in-frame clones here, not all; method: immunoSEQ multiplex PCR. The repertoire holds 150,000 to 250,000 clones, with nearly 60% as singletons. Broader study findings: Scalp and blood retained many expanded lesional clones during tofacitinib.

Comment on this clone: Its antigen remains unknown.

The sample's treatment: oral pan-JAK inhibitor, 5-10 mg twice daily. Between the trimmed V and J ends, which lost 8 bases and 2 bases, there was a span of 7 bases. The CDR3 contains 11 residues. CDR1 is MGHDK, CDR2 SYGVNS, per germline. Sequenced material: CD4+ T cells sorted from blood, taken at week 24, from a patient treated with tofacitinib. The V call is TRBV25-1, the J call TRBJ2-7; unclear D gene. This sequence was found in a human donor with alopecia areata. In DNA form, the CDR3 reads TGTGCCAGCCGGAGTACCTACGAGCAGTACTTC. Translating gives CASRSTYEQYF.